The 9 T cell receptor beta chains reported below all come from one sample, sequenced in a study of T cell repertoires in cytomegalovirus infection. Antigens of these TCRs are unknown. TCRdb processed the reads anew with MiXCR; each CDR3 protein has one entry. Of 650,000 to 850,000 distinct CDR3 sequences listed, approximately 32% are singletons. Sequences were derived from cultured CD8+ T cells from PBMCs, sampled from culture after CMV antigen stimulation. These receptors were collected from a human donor in good health (CMV status not recorded). Some clones in this sample may be carry-over from other donors' samples.

In its sample, this clonotype was seen a few times. The chain links TRBV12-3 or TRBV12-4 to TRBJ2-5; tentative D call: TRBD1 (6 bases). CDR3 length equals 13 residues. V lost 6 bases, J lost 10 bases, and 18 bases lay in between. For the CDR3, the DNA is TGTGCCAGCAGCCCACAGGGCCCTGAGGGCCAGTACTTC. Amino acids: CASSPQGPEGQYF.

This clonotype was counted a few times. The V gene is TRBV11-2, the J gene TRBJ2-1, with D tentatively TRBD2 (5 bases). CDR3 length equals 13 residues. V lost 6 bases and J lost 7, with 13 bases in between. Germline-derived CDR1 and CDR2 are SGHAT and FQNNGV. The CDR3 spells CASSRTGNNEQFF. DNA of the CDR3: TGTGCCAGCAGTAGAACGGGGAATAATGAGCAGTTCTTC.

This rearrangement joins TRBV19 to TRBJ2-2, with D possibly TRBD2 on 5 matching bases. The length of the CDR3 is 18 residues. CDR1 and CDR2 (germline): LNHDA, SQIVND (reference sequence). Trimming shortened V by 3 bases and J by 0 bases, and 17 bases separated the two germline ends. This chain's CDR3 is CASSIIRDNPTNTGELFF. The DNA of the CDR3 is TGTGCCAGTAGTATCATTCGGGATAATCCCACGAACACCGGGGAGCTGTTTTTT.

This clonotype was observed once. A read error is possible here, since a much larger clone lies one base away. DNA for the CDR3: TGTGCCAGCATCCCTTCCGACAGTTTCCACAAGCAGTACTTC. It encodes CASIPSDSFHKQYF. The V and J genes are TRBV7-2 and TRBJ2-7, with D perhaps matching TRBD1 (5 bases). V was cut by 7 bases and J by 8 bases, with 21 bases left in between. Germline loops: CDR1 SGHTA, CDR2 FQGNSA. CDR3 length equals 14 residues. Variable domain in full (rest from reference TRBV7-2 and TRBJ2-7): GAGVSQSPSNKVTEKGKDVELRCDPISGHTALYWYRQSLGQGLEFLIYFQGNSAPDKSGLPSDRFSAERTGGSVSTLTIQRTQQEDSAVYLCASIPSDSFHKQYFGPGTRLTVT.

This clonotype showed up many times. The chain combines TRBV6-1 with TRBJ2-7; D gene ambiguous. The germline V gene has CDR1 MNHNS and CDR2 SASEGT. This CDR3 is 12 amino acids long. V gave up 7 bases and J gave up 6 bases, with 13 bases separating them. The DNA of the CDR3 is TGTGCCAGCACCTGGGGTAAATCCGAGCAGTACGTC. Protein sequence: CASTWGKSEQYV.

In its sample, this clonotype was seen many times. The chain is built from TRBV12-3 or TRBV12-4 and TRBJ1-2; D is possibly TRBD1 (5 bases). This CDR3 is 13 amino acids long. The V end lost 5 bases, the J end lost 2 bases, and 9 bases lay between the germline ends. The CDR3: CASSPRDNYGYTF. The CDR3 bases are TGTGCCAGCAGTCCCCGGGACAACTATGGCTACACCTTC.

DNA of the CDR3: TGCAGCGTCGTAGGGGAAGGTCGGGGGGACCTAAGCACAGATACGCAGTATTTT. The encoded protein is CSVVGEGRGDLSTDTQYF. V and J are TRBV29-1 and TRBJ2-3; TRBD2 aligns across 7 bases. CDR1 SQVTM and CDR2 ANQGSEA come from the germline V gene. This CDR3 region has 18 residues. Trimming took 6 bases from V and 0 from J; bases not matched to a gene: 18.

This clonotype has a handful of counts. The chain employs TRBV29-1 and TRBJ1-3; TRBD1 might be the D (5 bases). Trimming left V 6 bases short and J 1 base short, with 10 bases between. Germline V gives CDR1 SQVTM, CDR2 ANQGSEA. The CDR3 runs 13 residues. CDR3 coding DNA: TGCAGCGTCACCAGGGAATCTGGAAACACCATATATTTT. Protein product: CSVTRESGNTIYF.

J is TRBJ1-1 and V is TRBV19; no definite D call. This CDR3 is built from 17 residues. CDR1 is LNHDA and CDR2 is SQIVND in the germline V gene (reference sequence). V lost 3 bases to trimming and J lost 2 bases, with 19 bases between them. CDR3 coding DNA: TGTGCCAGTAGTATTGTATACCTCCCACATAGAAACACTGAAGCTTTCTTT. Translating gives CASSIVYLPHRNTEAFF. Complete variable domain (other parts from reference TRBV19 and TRBJ1-1): DGGITQSPKYLFRKEGQNVTLSCEQNLNHDAMYWYRQDPGQGLRLIYYSQIVNDFQKGDIAEGYSVSREKKESFPLTVTSAQKNPTAFYLCASSIVYLPHRNTEAFFGQGTRLTVV.